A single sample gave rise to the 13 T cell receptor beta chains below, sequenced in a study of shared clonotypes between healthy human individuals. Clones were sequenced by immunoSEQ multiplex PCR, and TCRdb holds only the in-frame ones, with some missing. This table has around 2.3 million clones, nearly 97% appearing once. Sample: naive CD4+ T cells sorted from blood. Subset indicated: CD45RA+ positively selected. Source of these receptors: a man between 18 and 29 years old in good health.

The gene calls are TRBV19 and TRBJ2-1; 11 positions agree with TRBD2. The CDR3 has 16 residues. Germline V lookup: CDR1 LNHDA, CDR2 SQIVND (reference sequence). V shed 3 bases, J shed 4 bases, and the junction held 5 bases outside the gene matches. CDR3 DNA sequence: TGTGCCAGTAGTATCTTCGGGACTAGCGGATACAATGAGCAGTTCTTC. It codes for CASSIFGTSGYNEQFF.

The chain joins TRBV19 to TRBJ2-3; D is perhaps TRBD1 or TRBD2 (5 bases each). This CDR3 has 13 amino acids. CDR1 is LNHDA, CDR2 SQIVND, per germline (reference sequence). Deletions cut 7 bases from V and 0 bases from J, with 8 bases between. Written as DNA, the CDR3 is TGTGCCAGTATCAGGGACAGCACAGATACGCAGTATTTT. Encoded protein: CASIRDSTDTQYF. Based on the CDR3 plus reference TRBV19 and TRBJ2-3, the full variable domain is DGGITQSPKYLFRKEGQNVTLSCEQNLNHDAMYWYRQDPGQGLRLIYYSQIVNDFQKGDIAEGYSVSREKKESFPLTVTSAQKNPTAFYLCASIRDSTDTQYFGPGTRLTVL.

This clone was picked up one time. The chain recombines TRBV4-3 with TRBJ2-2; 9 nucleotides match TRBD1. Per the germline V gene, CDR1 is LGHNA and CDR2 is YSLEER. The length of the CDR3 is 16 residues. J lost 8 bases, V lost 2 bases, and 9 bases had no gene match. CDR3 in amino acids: CASSQPGQGYMGELFF. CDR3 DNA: TGCGCCAGCAGCCAACCGGGACAGGGTTATATGGGGGAGCTGTTTTTT.

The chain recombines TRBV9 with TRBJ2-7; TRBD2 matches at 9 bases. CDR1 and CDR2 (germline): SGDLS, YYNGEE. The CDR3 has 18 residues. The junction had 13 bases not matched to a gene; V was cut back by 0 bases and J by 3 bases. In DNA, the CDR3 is TGTGCCAGCAGCGTAGGTTATAGCGGGAGTCCGAATGGCTACGAGCAGTACTTC. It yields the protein CASSVGYSGSPNGYEQYF.

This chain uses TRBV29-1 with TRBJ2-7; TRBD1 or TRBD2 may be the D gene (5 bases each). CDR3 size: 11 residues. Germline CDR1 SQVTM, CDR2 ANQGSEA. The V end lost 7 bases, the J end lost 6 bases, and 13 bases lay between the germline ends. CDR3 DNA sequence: TGCAGCGGAAGAGAAGGGACCGAGCAGTACTTC. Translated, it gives CSGREGTEQYF.

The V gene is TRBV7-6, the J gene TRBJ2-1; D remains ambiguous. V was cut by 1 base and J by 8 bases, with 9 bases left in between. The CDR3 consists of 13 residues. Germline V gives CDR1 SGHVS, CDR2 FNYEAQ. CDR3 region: CASSLGFLDEQFF. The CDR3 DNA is TGTGCCAGCAGCTTAGGTTTTCTTGATGAGCAGTTCTTC.

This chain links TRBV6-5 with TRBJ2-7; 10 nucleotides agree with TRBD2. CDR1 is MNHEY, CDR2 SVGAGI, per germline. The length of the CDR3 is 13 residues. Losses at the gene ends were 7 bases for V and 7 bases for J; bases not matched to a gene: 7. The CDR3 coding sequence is TGTGCCAGCACGTCACTAGCGGGACGTGAGCAGTACTTC. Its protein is CASTSLAGREQYF.

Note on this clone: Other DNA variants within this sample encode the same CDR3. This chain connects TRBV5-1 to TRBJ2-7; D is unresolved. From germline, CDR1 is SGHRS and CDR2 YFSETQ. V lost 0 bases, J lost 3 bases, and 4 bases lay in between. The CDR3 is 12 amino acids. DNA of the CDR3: TGCGCCAGCAGCTTGGAAGACTACGAGCAGTACTTC. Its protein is CASSLEDYEQYF.

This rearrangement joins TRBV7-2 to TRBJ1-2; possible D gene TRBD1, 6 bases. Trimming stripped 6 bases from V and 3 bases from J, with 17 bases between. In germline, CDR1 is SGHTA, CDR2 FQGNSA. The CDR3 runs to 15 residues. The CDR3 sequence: CASRDGDRQDYGYTF. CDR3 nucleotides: TGTGCCAGCAGGGACGGAGACAGGCAGGACTATGGCTACACCTTC.

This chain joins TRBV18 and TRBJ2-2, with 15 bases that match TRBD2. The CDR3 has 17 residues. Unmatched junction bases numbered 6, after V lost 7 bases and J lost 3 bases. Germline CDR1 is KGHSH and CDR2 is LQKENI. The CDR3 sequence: CASYLGLAGGDTGELFF. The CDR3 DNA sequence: TGTGCCAGCTACCTGGGACTAGCGGGAGGTGACACCGGGGAGCTGTTTTTT.

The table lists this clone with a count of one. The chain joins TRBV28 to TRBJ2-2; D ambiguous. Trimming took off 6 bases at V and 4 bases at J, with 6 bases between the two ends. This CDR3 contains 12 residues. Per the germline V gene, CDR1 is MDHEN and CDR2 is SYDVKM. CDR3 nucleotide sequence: TGTGCCAGCAGAGAAAGCACCGGGGAGCTGTTTTTT. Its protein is CASRESTGELFF.

CDR3 sequence: CASLSVGLSNQPQHF. CDR3 coding DNA: TGTGCCAGCCTCAGCGTTGGACTATCTAATCAGCCCCAGCATTTT. The chain couples TRBV28 to TRBJ1-5; D remains ambiguous. Germline CDR1 reads MDHEN; CDR2 reads SYDVKM. Deletions cut 8 bases from V and 4 bases from J, with 18 bases between. The CDR3 has 15 residues.

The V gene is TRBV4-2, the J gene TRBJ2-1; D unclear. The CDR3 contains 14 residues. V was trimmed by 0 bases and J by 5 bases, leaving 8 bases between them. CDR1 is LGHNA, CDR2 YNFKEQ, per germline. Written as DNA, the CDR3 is TGTGCCAGCAGCCAAGATTTTGGACACAATGAGCAGTTCTTC. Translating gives CASSQDFGHNEQFF.